This T cell receptor beta chain was sequenced for a study of regulatory T cells in long-lasting Graves disease. About the study: It was over 5 years of antithyroid drugs, with positive TSH receptor antibodies, that meant persistent Graves' disease.

As for time point: persistent/refractory GD, antithyroid drugs over 5 years with positive TRAb. The TCR library was made from RNA extracted from PBMCs. From an endocrinology department in Xi'an, China, came the patients. Into tubes containing EDTA, approximately 8.5 milliliters of peripheral blood were drawn. Investigators prepared the TCR beta libraries by applying iRepertoire HTBI primers and Arm-PCR of CDR3 regions. TCRdb re-called the multiplex PCR reads through MiXCR, storing one row per CDR3 protein. The table records over 450,000 distinct CDR3 sequences, about 22% of them present only once. This specimen was peripheral blood mononuclear cells (PBMCs), taken when the disease was refractory, from a patient treated with antithyroid drugs. This clonotype was obtained from a female donor with Graves disease.

The CDR3 region is CASKRWITGNTIYF. The CDR3 DNA is TGTGCCAGCAAAAGGTGGATTACTGGAAACACCATATATTTT. This chain uses TRBV6-1 with TRBJ1-3; no clear D gene. The length of the CDR3 is 14 residues. V dropped 7 bases and J dropped 2 bases, with 12 bases sitting between them. Looked up from germline, CDR1 is MNHNS and CDR2 is SASEGT.